The TCR beta chain under discussion was sequenced for a study of shared clonotypes between healthy human individuals. The wider study: Three plates were used per donor for CD4 naive, three for CD4 memory, two for CD8 naive and one for CD8 memory.

CD45RO-negative CD8 cells positively selected for CCR7 made up the naive population, which excluded terminally differentiated effector memory CD45RA+ cells. About this clone: Its antigen is currently unknown.

The assay was carried out at the deep level. Assay: immunoSEQ multiplex PCR; the TCRdb copy retains only in-frame clones and omits some. The data contain approximately 2,000,000 clones, roughly 93% of them singletons. General study points: Clonotypes shared by all four sorted-subset donors had higher generation probabilities than non-shared clonotypes. In the sorted subsets, rarefaction showed sequencing was incomplete despite large depth.

The CDR3 has 16 residues. In germline, CDR1 is SEHNR, CDR2 FQNEAQ (reference sequence). V lost 5 bases and J 2 bases, leaving 17 bases between the germline ends. The chain combines TRBV7-9 with TRBJ2-3; D is possibly TRBD2 (6 bases). The clonotype originates from a man aged 18 to 35 in good health. Some clones in this sample may be carry-over from other donors' samples. The sequencing sample was made of naive CD8+ T cells from PBMCs. The CDR3 DNA reads TGTGCCAGCAGCGATAAGGAGGGCCGGGTCACAGATACGCAGTATTTT. Its protein is CASSDKEGRVTDTQYF.